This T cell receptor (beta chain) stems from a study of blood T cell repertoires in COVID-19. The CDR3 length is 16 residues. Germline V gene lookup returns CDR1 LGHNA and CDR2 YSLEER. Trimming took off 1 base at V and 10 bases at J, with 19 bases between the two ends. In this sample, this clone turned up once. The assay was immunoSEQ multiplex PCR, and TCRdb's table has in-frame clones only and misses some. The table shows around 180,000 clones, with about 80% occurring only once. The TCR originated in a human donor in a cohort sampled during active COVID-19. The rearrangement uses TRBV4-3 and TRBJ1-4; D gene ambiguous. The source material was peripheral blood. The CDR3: CASSQGGLSSRVKLFF. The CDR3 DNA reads TGCGCCAGCAGCCAAGGAGGGTTGAGCTCAAGGGTAAAACTGTTTTTT.